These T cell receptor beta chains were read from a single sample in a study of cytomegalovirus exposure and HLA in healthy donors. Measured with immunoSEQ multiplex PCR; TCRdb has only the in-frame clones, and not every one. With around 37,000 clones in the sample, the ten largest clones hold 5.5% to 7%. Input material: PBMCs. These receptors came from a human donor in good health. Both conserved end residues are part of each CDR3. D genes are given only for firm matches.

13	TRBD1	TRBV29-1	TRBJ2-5	CSVEDMDRVKQYF
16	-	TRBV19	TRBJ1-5	CASSPPRDYSNQPQHF
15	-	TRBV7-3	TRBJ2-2	CASSSDRQNTGELFF
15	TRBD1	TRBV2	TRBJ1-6	CASSGTGLDHSPLHF
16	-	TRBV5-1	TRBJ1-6	CASSLTAQGNNSPLHF
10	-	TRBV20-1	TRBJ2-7	CSARRGEQYF
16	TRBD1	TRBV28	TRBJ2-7	CASRPSGTGVAYEQYF
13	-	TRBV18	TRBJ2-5	CASSPFPQETQYF
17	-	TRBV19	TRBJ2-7	CASSMGEVGRTPYEQYF
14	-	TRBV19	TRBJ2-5	CASSMWTAQETQYF
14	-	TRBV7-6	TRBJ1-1	CASSLSSMNTEAFF
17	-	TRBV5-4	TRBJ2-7	CASSSPERQGRVYEQYF
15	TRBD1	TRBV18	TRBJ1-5	CASSPPEMTGQPQHF
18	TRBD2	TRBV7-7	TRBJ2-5	CASSSPGLAGGLQETQYF
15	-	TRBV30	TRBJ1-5	CAGAYPGHYNQPQHF
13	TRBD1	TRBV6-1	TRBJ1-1	CASSSRGRSEAFF
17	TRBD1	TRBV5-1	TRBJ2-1	CASSLAPPGTGMGEQFF
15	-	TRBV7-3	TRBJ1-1	CASSLTPGSNTEAFF
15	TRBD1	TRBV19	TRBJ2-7	CASSPMTGISYEQYF
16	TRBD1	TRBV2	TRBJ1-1	CATQGGSSWGNTEAFF
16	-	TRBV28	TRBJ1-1	CASSGGGPHLNTEAFF
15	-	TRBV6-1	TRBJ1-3	CASSLNTGSGNTIYF